Listed below are T cell receptor beta chains from one sample, sequenced in a study of siplizumab effects on memory and regulatory T cells. Produced via immunoSEQ multiplex PCR; TCRdb's table is partial and in-frame only. The sample has more than 85,000 clones, 90% to 95% seen once; the top ten hold approximately 0.75%. Sequenced input: Tregs sorted from blood. The receptors shown here come from a human donor in good health. Each CDR3 is given with its conserved first and last residue. A D gene is named only where the DNA matches it firmly. Part of the rows lack a size; the others show once, few, many or a class for expanded clones.

d_call j_call clone_size v_call cdr3_aa cdr3_nt
. TRBJ2-4 . TRBV11-2 CASSLRGHVAKNIQYF TGTGCCAGCAGCTTACGGGGGCATGTGGCCAAAAACATTCAGTACTTC
. TRBJ1-3 . TRBV9 CASSVVTGGQGGNTIYF TGTGCCAGCAGCGTAGTAACCGGGGGCCAAGGAGGAAACACCATATATTTT
. TRBJ1-1 . TRBV14 CASRAYNTEAFF TGTGCCAGTAGGGCCTACAACACTGAAGCTTTCTTT
. TRBJ2-1 few TRBV15 CATSRDDRGEQFF TGTGCCACCAGCAGGGATGATAGGGGTGAGCAGTTCTTC
TRBD1 TRBJ1-1 . TRBV11-2 CASSLQQGGITEAFF TGTGCCAGCAGCTTACAGCAGGGGGGGATCACTGAAGCTTTCTTT
TRBD1 TRBJ2-7 . TRBV6-5 CASSRTGLTYEQYF TGTGCCAGCAGCCGGACAGGGTTGACCTACGAGCAGTACTTC
. TRBJ1-5 . TRBV18 CASSPEPHPNQPQHF TGTGCCAGCTCACCAGAGCCGCACCCCAATCAGCCCCAGCATTTT
. TRBJ2-7 . TRBV2 CASRVRASSYEQYF TGTGCCAGCAGAGTACGGGCTAGCTCCTACGAGCAGTACTTC
TRBD1 TRBJ2-5 . TRBV27 CASSRGQVQETQYF TGTGCCAGCAGCCGAGGACAGGTTCAAGAGACCCAGTACTTC
. TRBJ1-2 . TRBV29-1 CSVAGTVGYTF TGCAGCGTGGCCGGGACGGTCGGCTACACCTTC
TRBD2 TRBJ2-7 . TRBV14 CASSQGLAGPYEQYF TGTGCCAGCAGCCAAGGGTTAGCGGGTCCCTACGAGCAGTACTTC
. TRBJ2-1 . TRBV10-3 CAINRSGGNEQFF TGTGCCATCAATAGGTCCGGGGGCAATGAGCAGTTCTTC
. TRBJ1-6 . TRBV4-1 CASRSNPTGAYNSPLHF TGCGCCAGCAGGTCAAACCCGACGGGCGCCTATAATTCACCCCTCCACTTT
TRBD2 TRBJ2-3 . TRBV7-9 CASSLTTSGRAPDTQYF TGTGCCAGCAGCTTAACTACTAGCGGGAGGGCCCCAGATACGCAGTATTTT
TRBD1 TRBJ1-2 . TRBV7-2 CASSFPGQMIFGYTF TGTGCCAGCAGCTTCCCGGGACAGATGATATTTGGCTACACCTTC
. TRBJ2-4 . TRBV9 CASSFGLRGKNIQYF TGTGCCAGCAGCTTCGGACTCCGAGGCAAAAACATTCAGTACTTC
. TRBJ1-5 . TRBV18 CASSPNSGHQPQHF TGTGCCAGCTCACCGAACTCGGGTCATCAGCCCCAGCATTTT
. TRBJ1-3 . TRBV5-6 CASSSRVVPGNTIYF TGTGCCAGCAGTTCCAGGGTGGTCCCTGGAAACACCATATATTTT
. TRBJ1-5 . TRBV10-2 CASSANSNQPQHF TGCGCCAGCAGTGCGAACAGCAATCAGCCCCAGCATTTT
TRBD1 TRBJ1-6 once TRBV19 CASHAPSNRGSPLHF TGTGCCAGTCACGCGCCTTCTAACAGGGGCTCACCCCTCCACTTT
. TRBJ2-1 . TRBV6-6 CASREPSGSSGDEQFF TGTGCCAGCCGAGAACCCTCGGGCTCGTCCGGCGATGAGCAGTTCTTC
TRBD1 TRBJ2-3 . TRBV5-1 CASNNPGGAMGDTQYF TGCGCCAGCAACAACCCAGGGGGCGCGATGGGAGATACGCAGTATTTT
TRBD1 TRBJ1-2 . TRBV18 CASSQSTGAENYGYTF TGTGCCAGCTCACAGTCGACAGGGGCTGAGAACTATGGCTACACCTTC
TRBD1 TRBJ1-2 . TRBV19 CASSIVPGGYGYTF TGTGCCAGTAGTATAGTTCCAGGGGGGTATGGCTACACCTTC
. TRBJ2-1 . TRBV4-1 CASSQVQTLSLNNEQFF TGCGCCAGCAGCCAAGTACAAACGCTAAGCCTGAACAATGAGCAGTTCTTC
. TRBJ1-1 . TRBV7-9 CASSLNTGEAFF TGTGCCAGCAGCTTAAACACCGGAGAAGCTTTCTTT
. TRBJ1-2 . TRBV6-5 CASSSSGWGDGYTF TGTGCCAGCAGTTCCTCCGGGTGGGGGGATGGCTACACCTTC
. TRBJ1-1 . TRBV20-1 CSASLGGAFF TGCAGTGCTAGCTTGGGAGGGGCTTTCTTT
TRBD2 TRBJ2-3 . TRBV11-3 CASSPNSGGSVQYF TGTGCCAGCAGCCCTAATTCGGGGGGGTCGGTCCAGTATTTT
. TRBJ2-1 . TRBV18 CASSPFILTEYNEQFF TGTGCCAGCTCACCATTCATTCTGACAGAATACAATGAGCAGTTCTTC
. TRBJ2-1 . TRBV20-1 CSAREFNEQFF TGCAGTGCTAGAGAGTTCAATGAGCAGTTCTTC
TRBD2 TRBJ2-2 . TRBV7-6 CAVRERGMGTGELFF TGTGCCGTTAGGGAGCGGGGCATGGGGACCGGGGAGCTGTTTTTT
. TRBJ1-4 . TRBV18 CASSPLGHLTNEKLFF TGTGCCAGCTCACCCCTGGGACATCTGACTAATGAAAAACTGTTTTTT
. TRBJ1-2 . TRBV27 CASSLTGLQAYGYTF TGTGCCAGCAGTTTGACAGGCCTCCAAGCCTATGGCTACACCTTC
TRBD1 TRBJ2-1 . TRBV5-6 CASRLLGQGSYNEQFF TGTGCCAGCAGGCTTTTGGGACAGGGTTCCTACAATGAGCAGTTCTTC
. TRBJ2-7 . TRBV28 CASSLLMDEQYF TGTGCCAGCAGTTTACTCATGGACGAGCAGTACTTC
. TRBJ1-5 . TRBV21-1 CASNAQGADSNQPQHF TGTGCCAGCAACGCACAGGGGGCAGACAGCAATCAGCCCCAGCATTTT
TRBD1 TRBJ2-2 once TRBV7-6 CASSLGQGKRTGELFF TGTGCCAGCAGCTTAGGACAGGGTAAAAGGACCGGGGAGCTGTTTTTT